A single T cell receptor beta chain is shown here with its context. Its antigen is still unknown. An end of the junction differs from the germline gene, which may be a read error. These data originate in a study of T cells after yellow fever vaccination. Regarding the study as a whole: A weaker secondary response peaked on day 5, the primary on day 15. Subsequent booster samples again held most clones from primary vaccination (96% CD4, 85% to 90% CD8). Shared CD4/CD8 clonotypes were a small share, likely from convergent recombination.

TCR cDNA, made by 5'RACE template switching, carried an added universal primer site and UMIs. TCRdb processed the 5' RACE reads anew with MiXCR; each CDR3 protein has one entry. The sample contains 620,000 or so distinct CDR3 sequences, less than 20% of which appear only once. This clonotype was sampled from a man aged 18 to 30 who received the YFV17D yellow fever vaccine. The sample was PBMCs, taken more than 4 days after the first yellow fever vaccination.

The chain's CDR3 is CASSLRRDSHTVELFF. As DNA, the CDR3 is TGCGCCAGCAGCCTTAGAAGGGACAGCCACACCGTGGAGCTGTTTTTT. J is TRBJ2-2 and V is TRBV5-1, with 7 bases matching TRBD1. The CDR3 extends over 16 amino acids. Germline V gives CDR1 SGHRS, CDR2 YFSETQ.